These 30 T cell receptor beta chains were all obtained from the same sample, sequenced in a study of blood T cells in healthy people across ages. Alongside a J-beta primer mix, a sample-barcoded 5' primer served in a second PCR lasting roughly 6 to 12 cycles. TCRdb re-called the 5' RACE reads through MiXCR, storing one row per CDR3 protein. The sample contains 850,000 to 1,000,000 distinct CDR3 sequences, 40% to 60% of which appear only once. Sequenced sample: blood. Receptors originate from a man aged 30 to 39 in good health.

This clonotype was detected only a few times. This CDR3 reads CAISESKQGLYEQYF. The CDR3 DNA reads TGTGCCATCAGTGAGTCGAAACAGGGTCTCTACGAGCAGTACTTC. The rearrangement links TRBV10-3 to TRBJ2-7; weak D call: TRBD1 (6 bases). This CDR3 spans 15 amino acids. Trimming removed 0 bases at V and 3 bases at J, with 12 bases between. The germline CDR1 and CDR2 sequences are ENHRY and SYGVKD.

The J gene is TRBJ2-3, the V gene TRBV5-6; TRBD2 aligns across 12 bases. CDR1 SGHDT and CDR2 YYEEEE come from the germline V gene. The junction had 7 bases not matched to a gene; V was cut back by 4 bases and J by 4 bases. The CDR3 runs 16 residues. This CDR3 is CASSPPSSGGADTQYF. The CDR3 DNA is TGTGCCAGCAGCCCTCCCTCTAGCGGGGGGGCAGATACGCAGTATTTT.

The J gene is TRBJ2-7, the V gene TRBV6-5, with TRBD2 identical over 7 bases. Germline CDR1 is MNHEY and CDR2 is SVGAGI. V shed 8 bases, J shed 2 bases, and the junction held 9 bases outside the gene matches. The CDR3 contains 14 residues. The CDR3 here is CASGERGTAYEQYF. DNA of the CDR3: TGTGCCAGCGGTGAGCGGGGAACTGCCTACGAGCAGTACTTC.

This clonotype turned up a few times. The chain is built from TRBV6-5 and TRBJ2-7; the D is unclear. The V end lost 0 bases, the J end lost 2 bases, and 8 bases lay between the germline ends. Germline-derived CDR1 and CDR2 are MNHEY and SVGAGI. CDR3 length: 14 amino acids. The CDR3 DNA reads as TGTGCCAGCAGTTACTCCGGCAGCACCTACGAGCAGTACTTC. Its protein is CASSYSGSTYEQYF.

V is TRBV5-6 and J is TRBJ2-5; D remains ambiguous. Germline assignment: CDR1 SGHDT and CDR2 YYEEEE. The CDR3 loop spans 15 amino acids. Between the trimmed V and J ends, which lost 3 bases and 11 bases, there was a span of 23 bases. CDR3 sequence (DNA): TGTGCCAGCAGCTCTTTGGATAGCCCCTACAATGAGCAGTACTTC. It is translated as CASSSLDSPYNEQYF.

The genes are TRBV2 and TRBJ1-1, with D unclear. The germline V and J ends were trimmed by 4 bases and 6 bases, with 12 bases remaining between them. From germline, CDR1 is SNHLY and CDR2 FYNNEI. The CDR3 has 13 amino acids. The CDR3 is CASSGEFGAEAFF. In DNA, the CDR3 is TGTGCCAGCAGTGGGGAGTTCGGGGCTGAAGCTTTCTTT.

This clonotype turned up a few times. The rearrangement uses TRBV10-3 and TRBJ1-2; the match to TRBD1 covers 7 bases. Trimming at V came to 2 bases and at J to 2 bases, leaving 5 bases not matched to a gene. This CDR3 spans 15 amino acids. CDR1 ENHRY and CDR2 SYGVKD come from the germline V gene. This CDR3 is CAISETGEVNYGYTF. The CDR3 DNA reads TGTGCCATCAGTGAGACAGGGGAGGTGAACTATGGCTACACCTTC.

Ten or more counts support this clonotype. This rearrangement joins TRBV28 to TRBJ2-1; no reliable D call. The germline CDR1 and CDR2 sequences are MDHEN and SYDVKM. Trimming removed 2 bases from V and 5 bases from J, with 10 bases in between. The CDR3 spans 14 residues. For the CDR3, the DNA is TGTGCCAGCAGTTTAAAGTCCGGCCACAATGAGCAGTTCTTC. Protein sequence: CASSLKSGHNEQFF.

CDR3 nucleotides: TGTGCCAGCAGATCCCGGGACAGGGTGTACGAGCAGTACTTC. Translated: CASRSRDRVYEQYF. The chain links TRBV13 to TRBJ2-7, with 9 bases that match TRBD1. With V trimmed by 6 bases and J by 4 bases, 7 bases remained unmatched. Germline-derived CDR1 and CDR2 are PRHDT and FYEKMQ (reference sequence). The CDR3 extends over 14 amino acids.

Only a few counts were recorded for this clonotype. The J gene is TRBJ1-2, the V gene TRBV4-1, with D unresolved. Trimming took off 0 bases at V and 5 bases at J, with 13 bases between the two ends. The CDR3 contains 15 residues. CDR1 MGHRA and CDR2 YSYEKL come from the germline V gene. CDR3 amino acids: CASSQDLQKVYGYTF. CDR3 nucleotides: TGCGCCAGCAGCCAAGATCTACAGAAAGTTTATGGCTACACCTTC.

In regard to this clonotype: One junction end does not reproduce the germline sequence, and a read error may be involved. The chain combines TRBV6-2 or TRBV6-3 with TRBJ2-7; D unclear. The CDR3 length is 14 residues. Looked up from germline, CDR1 is MNHEY and CDR2 is SVGEGT. CDR3 DNA sequence: TGTGCCACCCTACAACGTGGCGTCTCCTACAAGCAGTACTTC. It encodes CATLQRGVSYKQYF.

This clonotype has a handful of counts. The V call is TRBV5-1, the J call TRBJ2-1; perhaps TRBD1 as D (6 bases). This CDR3 has 14 residues. V dropped 6 bases and J dropped 2 bases, with 12 bases sitting between them. In germline, CDR1 is SGHRS, CDR2 YFSETQ. This CDR3 reads CASTRGSTYNEQFF. In DNA form, the CDR3 reads TGCGCCAGCACTAGGGGGTCCACCTACAATGAGCAGTTCTTC.

Worth noting for this clonotype: One end of the junction fails to match germline, which may point to a read error. The V call is TRBV6-2 or TRBV6-3, the J call TRBJ2-6; D might be TRBD1 (6 bases). Germline V lookup: CDR1 MNHEY, CDR2 SVGEGT. The CDR3 has 16 amino acids. CDR3 in amino acids: CASSSRTESGADVLTF. The CDR3 DNA sequence: TGTGCCAGCAGTTCGCGGACAGAATCTGGGGCCGACGTCCTGACTTTC.

This chain uses TRBV4-3 with TRBJ2-7; possibly TRBD1 for D (6 bases). The CDR3 covers 15 residues. Germline CDR1 is LGHNA and CDR2 is YSLEER. Trimming took off 4 bases at V and 3 bases at J, with 16 bases between the two ends. CDR3 sequence: CASSPGTTADYEQYF. The CDR3, as DNA: TGCGCCAGCAGCCCCGGGACAACAGCCGACTACGAGCAGTACTTC.

The rearrangement uses TRBV20-1 and TRBJ2-7; D is unclear. Trimming removed 8 bases from V and 0 bases from J, with 17 bases in between. In germline, CDR1 is DFQATT, CDR2 SNEGSKA (reference sequence). The CDR3 length is 14 residues. As DNA, the CDR3 is TGCAGTACCCTCCCCCGGTCAAGCTCCTACGAGCAGTACTTC. Protein: CSTLPRSSSYEQYF.

The table lists this clonotype with a few counts. Written as DNA, the CDR3 is TGCAGCGGGGACAAGTCCCAAAAGGGCGAGCAGTACTTC. It encodes CSGDKSQKGEQYF. The chain employs TRBV20-1 and TRBJ2-7; possible D gene TRBD1, 6 bases. The CDR3 totals 13 residues. Germline CDR1 and CDR2: DFQATT and SNEGSKA (reference sequence).

This clonotype has more than one count but fewer than ten. The chain employs TRBV12-3 or TRBV12-4 and TRBJ2-1; D call uncertain. V shed 1 base and J shed 11 bases, with 12 bases lying between them. This CDR3 has 13 residues. CDR3 protein: CASSLDQESKQFF. The CDR3 coding sequence is TGTGCCAGCAGTTTAGATCAGGAGAGTAAGCAGTTCTTC.

The V gene is TRBV25-1, the J gene TRBJ2-3, with no clear D. Germline CDR1 is MGHDK and CDR2 is SYGVNS. V shed 0 bases and J shed 0 bases, with 1 base lying between them. The CDR3 contains 13 residues. CDR3 protein: CASSEYSTDTQYF. The DNA of the CDR3 is TGTGCCAGCAGTGAATACAGCACAGATACGCAGTATTTT.

The chain couples TRBV7-2 to TRBJ2-1, with D possibly matching TRBD1 (6 bases). Germline values: CDR1 SGHTA, CDR2 FQGNSA. V was shortened by 5 bases and J by 5 bases, with 13 bases between the two germline ends. The CDR3 runs 14 residues. CDR3 residues: CASSRSRGNNEQFF. CDR3 nucleotides: TGTGCCAGCAGCCGAAGCAGGGGAAACAATGAGCAGTTCTTC.

Note on this clonotype: Possible read error: a much larger clone is one base away. J is TRBJ2-7 and V is TRBV6-5; 10 nucleotides match TRBD1. Germline V gives CDR1 MNHEY, CDR2 SVGAGI. Trimming took 6 bases from V and 3 from J; bases not matched to a gene: 8. CDR3 length equals 15 residues. The CDR3 DNA reads as TGTGCCAGCAGATTGGGACAGGGGCCCCTCTACGAGCAGTACTTC. Translation gives CASRLGQGPLYEQYF.

V and J are TRBV29-1 and TRBJ2-1, with D unclear. Trimming shortened V by 6 bases and J by 0 bases, and 6 bases separated the two germline ends. The CDR3 contains 12 residues. Germline loops: CDR1 SQVTM, CDR2 ANQGSEA. DNA for the CDR3: TGCAGCGTGATATACTCCTACAATGAGCAGTTCTTC. Amino acids: CSVIYSYNEQFF.

The rearrangement joins TRBV29-1 to TRBJ1-5, with unresolved D. The CDR3 length is 12 residues. The germline gives CDR1 SQVTM, CDR2 ANQGSEA. Trimming cost V 7 bases and J 4 bases, with 11 bases left between them. CDR3 in DNA: TGCAGCGCCCTGTTAGGGAATCAGCCCCAGCATTTT. Protein product: CSALLGNQPQHF.

This sequence joins TRBV27 and TRBJ1-2, with D unclear. The CDR3 contains 14 residues. Per germline, CDR1 MNHEY and CDR2 SMNVEV (reference sequence). V lost 3 bases, J lost 1 base, and 9 bases lay in between. The CDR3 DNA sequence: TGTGCCAGCAGTTTCGCGCAGCGTAACTATGGCTACACCTTC. Protein: CASSFAQRNYGYTF.

The chain joins TRBV6-1 to TRBJ1-5, with 10 positions matching TRBD1. The CDR3 spans 16 residues. The J segment lost 7 bases and the V segment lost 4 bases, leaving 10 bases of the junction unmatched. Germline V gene data show CDR1 as MNHNS and CDR2 as SASEGT. The CDR3 sequence: CASSGVTTGGRQPQHF. The CDR3 DNA reads TGTGCCAGCAGTGGAGTCACGACAGGGGGCAGGCAGCCCCAGCATTTT.

About this clonotype: Since the CDR3 does not end with the conserved phenylalanine or tryptophan, this likely comes from a read error. The chain's CDR3 is CASSLDPLALSYNEQFL. The CDR3 DNA reads TGTGCCAGCAGCTTAGATCCCCTTGCTCTCTCCTACAATGAGCAGTTCTTA. The chain couples TRBV11-3 to TRBJ2-1; D not resolved. Trimming stripped 0 bases from V and 0 bases from J, with 12 bases between. The CDR3 loop spans 17 amino acids. Looked up from germline, CDR1 is SGHNT and CDR2 is YENEEA.

V is TRBV9 and J is TRBJ2-5, with 9 bases aligning to TRBD2. V shed 0 bases and J 5 bases; nucleotides not matched to a gene: 11. Germline V gene data show CDR1 as SGDLS and CDR2 as YYNGEE. This CDR3 has 17 amino acids. CDR3 nucleotides: TGTGCCAGCAGCGTAGGTGGCAGCGGGGGGTTGGAGGAGACCCAGTACTTC. It yields the protein CASSVGGSGGLEETQYF.

V is TRBV21-1 and J is TRBJ2-1; the D call in the table, TRBD1, was not verified against the DNA. TRBV21-1 is designated a pseudogene. The CDR3 contains 14 residues. The CDR3 here is CASSKGADRGEQFF. The DNA for the CDR3 is TGTGCCAGCAGCAAAGGGGCAGACCGGGGTGAGCAGTTCTTC.

This clonotype was counted once. Possible read error: a much larger clone is one base away. The J gene is TRBJ2-4, the V gene TRBV11-3; 9 nucleotides match TRBD1. TRBJ2-7 explains the end of the DNA better; the J call may be wrong. The CDR3 has 13 amino acids. The germline CDR1 and CDR2 sequences are SGHNT and YENEEA. The DNA for the CDR3 is TGTGCCAGCAGCACCGGGACAGGGCTCGAGCAGTACTTC. Protein product: CASSTGTGLEQYF.

The CDR3 reads CASSYGRGNTEAFF. The CDR3 nucleotides are TGTGCCAGCAGTTACGGGCGGGGGAACACTGAAGCTTTCTTT. The chain couples TRBV6-5 to TRBJ1-1; D is undetermined. The CDR3 consists of 14 residues. The V and J ends lost 2 bases and 1 base respectively, with 8 bases between them. Germline-derived CDR1 and CDR2 are MNHEY and SVGAGI.

This clonotype turned up a few times. This chain connects TRBV21-1 to TRBJ2-5; the DNA was not used to check the table's D call, TRBD1. TRBV21-1 is classified as a pseudogene. CDR3 size: 14 residues. In DNA, the CDR3 is TGTGCCAGCAGCAAACAGGGTAGCTCACAGACCCAGTACTTC. Translation gives CASSKQGSSQTQYF.